Listed below are T cell receptor beta chains from one sample, sequenced in a study of radiotherapy plus CTLA-4 blockade in lung cancer. Generated by immunoSEQ multiplex PCR, the TCRdb table keeps only in-frame clones and is missing some. The table lists about 97,000 clones, roughly 74% of them singletons. The sample in question was peripheral blood, obtained from a patient treated with radiotherapy plus ipilimumab. The origin of the receptors is a human donor with non-small cell lung cancer who had a partial response to radiotherapy plus ipilimumab. Some clones in this sample may be carry-over from other donors' samples. CDR3s include the opening cysteine and the closing phenylalanine or tryptophan. D genes are given only for firm matches. For some rows the clone size is stated as once, few or many, or as a class when expanded; others skip it.

clone_size cdr3_length d_call j_call v_call cdr3_nt cdr3_aa
- 13 - TRBJ2-1 TRBV11-3 TGTGCCAGCAGCTTCCAGACCTACAATGAGCAGTTCTTC CASSFQTYNEQFF
- 11 - TRBJ2-5 TRBV5-1 TGCGCCAGCAGCTCACAAGAGACCCAGTACTTC CASSSQETQYF
- 15 TRBD1 TRBJ2-1 TRBV7-9 TGTGCCAGCAGCGTCGGGACAGCGTCCTACAATGAGCAGTTCTTC CASSVGTASYNEQFF
- 15 - TRBJ1-2 TRBV5-4 TGTGCCAGCAGCTCCGACAGGAATCACAACTATGGCTACACCTTC CASSSDRNHNYGYTF
- 14 - TRBJ1-1 TRBV11-2 TGTGCCAGCAGCTTTTCCTCCGGGAACACTGAAGCTTTCTTT CASSFSSGNTEAFF
- 14 - TRBJ1-6 TRBV27 TGTGCCAGTACCGCACAGGAGTATAATTCACCCCTCCACTTT CASTAQEYNSPLHF
few 15 TRBD1 TRBJ2-5 TRBV2 TGTGCCAGCAGTCTTGAACAGGGGCTTGGGGAGACCCAGTACTTC CASSLEQGLGETQYF
- 16 - TRBJ1-3 TRBV7-8 TGTGCCAGCAGCTTAGTAGCGGGCGGCTCTGGAAACACCATATATTTT CASSLVAGGSGNTIYF
- 15 - TRBJ2-5 TRBV6-5 TGTGCCAGCAGTTACTCGGGACATCTTCAAGAGACCCAGTACTTC CASSYSGHLQETQYF
- 14 - TRBJ1-1 TRBV6-6 TGTGCCAGCAGGCCTGGACAGCTGAACACTGAAGCTTTCTTT CASRPGQLNTEAFF
- 14 - TRBJ1-1 TRBV7-7 TGTGCCAGCAGCCCGACAGGTTCCAACACTGAAGCTTTCTTT CASSPTGSNTEAFF
few 16 - TRBJ1-5 TRBV28 TGTGCCAGTGCGTGGACACGCATTTATAGCAATCAGCCCCAGCATTTT CASAWTRIYSNQPQHF
- 18 TRBD2 TRBJ2-7 TRBV7-3 TGTGCCAGCAGCCATCTACCCTCTAGGCGGGAGGGCCTTGACGAGCAGTACTTC CASSHLPSRREGLDEQYF
- 17 TRBD1 TRBJ2-3 TRBV11-2 TGTGCCAGCAGCCGCCTGACCGGGACAGGGGGCTGGGATACGCAGTATTTT CASSRLTGTGGWDTQYF
few 14 TRBD1 TRBJ1-4 TRBV6-6 TGTGCCAGCAGTTACAGAGGACAGGGCGAAAAACTGTTTTTT CASSYRGQGEKLFF
- 16 - TRBJ2-5 TRBV7-9 TGTGCCAGCAGCTTAGAGGCCGGGATAAGAGGAGAGACCCAGTACTTC CASSLEAGIRGETQYF
- 13 - TRBJ2-7 TRBV7-9 TGTGCCAGCGGCAAAGACACCGGCGGGGAGCAGTACTTC CASGKDTGGEQYF
- 15 - TRBJ2-5 TRBV4-2 TGTGCCAGCAGCCAAGTAGGGGGGGTCATGGAGACCCAGTACTTC CASSQVGGVMETQYF
- 15 - TRBJ1-1 TRBV27 TGTGCCAGCAGTTTATACCCTAGGCTGAACACTGAAGCTTTCTTT CASSLYPRLNTEAFF
- 14 - TRBJ2-7 TRBV7-8 TGTGCCAGCAGCTTAGAACGGGGGAGCTACGAGCAGTACTTC CASSLERGSYEQYF
- 14 - TRBJ2-3 TRBV7-3 TGTGCCAGCAGCCTCCAGGGCGGAACAGATACGCAGTATTTT CASSLQGGTDTQYF
few 14 TRBD1 TRBJ1-1 TRBV19 TGTGCCAGTAGGGGATTGACAGGGGGCACTGAAGCTTTCTTT CASRGLTGGTEAFF
- 15 TRBD2 TRBJ2-1 TRBV2 TGTGCCAGCAGGACGGGACTAGCGGTCTACAATGAGCAGTTCTTC CASRTGLAVYNEQFF
few 13 - TRBJ2-3 TRBV25-1 TGTGCCAGCAGTCGGCTAGCTGGAGATACGCAGTATTTT CASSRLAGDTQYF
few 15 TRBD1 TRBJ1-1 TRBV23-1 TGCGCCAGCCTTACCAAGACAGGGGTTATCACTGAAGCTTTCTTT CASLTKTGVITEAFF
few 13 TRBD1 TRBJ1-2 TRBV28 TGTGCCAGCAGGCCACAGGGGGCACATGGCTACACCTTC CASRPQGAHGYTF
- 15 TRBD2 TRBJ2-1 TRBV7-2 TGTGCCAGCAGCTTAGTGGGAGGGCCACCGGATGAGCAGTTCTTC CASSLVGGPPDEQFF
- 14 - TRBJ2-3 TRBV10-3 TGTGCCATCAGTGCGAGCGGAGGCACAGATACGCAGTATTTT CAISASGGTDTQYF
- 16 TRBD2 TRBJ2-1 TRBV5-1 TGCGCCAGCAGCTTGGCCGCACTAGCGGGAGGAACTGAGCAGTTCTTC CASSLAALAGGTEQFF
few 16 TRBD1 TRBJ1-2 TRBV5-6 TGTGCCAGCAGCCAATCGAGGTCAGGGGGTAGCTATGGCTACACCTTC CASSQSRSGGSYGYTF
- 17 - TRBJ1-6 TRBV19 TGTGCCAGTAGTATACTCGGCGGGGGGGACTTTAATTCACCCCTCCACTTT CASSILGGGDFNSPLHF
few 11 - TRBJ1-3 TRBV25-1 TGTGCCAGCAGTGTACTCAACACCATATATTTT CASSVLNTIYF
- 15 TRBD1 TRBJ2-5 TRBV7-2 TGTGCCAGCAGCTACTTTGACAGGGATGACGAGACCCAGTACTTC CASSYFDRDDETQYF
- 14 TRBD1 TRBJ2-7 TRBV28 TGTGCCAGCAGTTTATCGGGACAGGGGAACGAGCAGTACTTC CASSLSGQGNEQYF
- 14 - TRBJ2-6 TRBV5-8 TGTGCCAGCAGCTTGTACTCTGGGGCCAACGTCCTGACTTTC CASSLYSGANVLTF
- 15 TRBD2 TRBJ2-5 TRBV5-1 TGCGCCAGCAGCCCCGAGTTTGGGGGGGGAGAGACCCAGTACTTC CASSPEFGGGETQYF
- 17 - TRBJ1-1 TRBV6-1 TGTGCCAGCAGTGACCTACAGGGCTCTATAAGTTTTGCTGAAGCTTTCTTT CASSDLQGSISFAEAFF
- 16 TRBD2 TRBJ2-1 TRBV28 TGTGCCAGCAGTTCCCTTAGCGGGAGTTCCTACAATGAGCAGTTCTTC CASSSLSGSSYNEQFF
- 15 - TRBJ1-3 TRBV6-6 TGTGCCAGCAGGCCTTCAGGGATATTCGGAAACACCATATATTTT CASRPSGIFGNTIYF
- 16 TRBD2 TRBJ2-1 TRBV7-3 TGTGCCAGCAGCCTCGGGGTAGCGGGTACCTACAATGAGCAGTTCTTC CASSLGVAGTYNEQFF
- 14 TRBD2 TRBJ2-1 TRBV27 TGTGCCAGCGGCTTTAGTCCGGGACTAGATGAGCAGTTCTTC CASGFSPGLDEQFF
- 13 - TRBJ1-1 TRBV6-1 TGTGCCGCAGCGCTACAGGGAGGGGCTGAAGCTTTCTTT CAAALQGGAEAFF